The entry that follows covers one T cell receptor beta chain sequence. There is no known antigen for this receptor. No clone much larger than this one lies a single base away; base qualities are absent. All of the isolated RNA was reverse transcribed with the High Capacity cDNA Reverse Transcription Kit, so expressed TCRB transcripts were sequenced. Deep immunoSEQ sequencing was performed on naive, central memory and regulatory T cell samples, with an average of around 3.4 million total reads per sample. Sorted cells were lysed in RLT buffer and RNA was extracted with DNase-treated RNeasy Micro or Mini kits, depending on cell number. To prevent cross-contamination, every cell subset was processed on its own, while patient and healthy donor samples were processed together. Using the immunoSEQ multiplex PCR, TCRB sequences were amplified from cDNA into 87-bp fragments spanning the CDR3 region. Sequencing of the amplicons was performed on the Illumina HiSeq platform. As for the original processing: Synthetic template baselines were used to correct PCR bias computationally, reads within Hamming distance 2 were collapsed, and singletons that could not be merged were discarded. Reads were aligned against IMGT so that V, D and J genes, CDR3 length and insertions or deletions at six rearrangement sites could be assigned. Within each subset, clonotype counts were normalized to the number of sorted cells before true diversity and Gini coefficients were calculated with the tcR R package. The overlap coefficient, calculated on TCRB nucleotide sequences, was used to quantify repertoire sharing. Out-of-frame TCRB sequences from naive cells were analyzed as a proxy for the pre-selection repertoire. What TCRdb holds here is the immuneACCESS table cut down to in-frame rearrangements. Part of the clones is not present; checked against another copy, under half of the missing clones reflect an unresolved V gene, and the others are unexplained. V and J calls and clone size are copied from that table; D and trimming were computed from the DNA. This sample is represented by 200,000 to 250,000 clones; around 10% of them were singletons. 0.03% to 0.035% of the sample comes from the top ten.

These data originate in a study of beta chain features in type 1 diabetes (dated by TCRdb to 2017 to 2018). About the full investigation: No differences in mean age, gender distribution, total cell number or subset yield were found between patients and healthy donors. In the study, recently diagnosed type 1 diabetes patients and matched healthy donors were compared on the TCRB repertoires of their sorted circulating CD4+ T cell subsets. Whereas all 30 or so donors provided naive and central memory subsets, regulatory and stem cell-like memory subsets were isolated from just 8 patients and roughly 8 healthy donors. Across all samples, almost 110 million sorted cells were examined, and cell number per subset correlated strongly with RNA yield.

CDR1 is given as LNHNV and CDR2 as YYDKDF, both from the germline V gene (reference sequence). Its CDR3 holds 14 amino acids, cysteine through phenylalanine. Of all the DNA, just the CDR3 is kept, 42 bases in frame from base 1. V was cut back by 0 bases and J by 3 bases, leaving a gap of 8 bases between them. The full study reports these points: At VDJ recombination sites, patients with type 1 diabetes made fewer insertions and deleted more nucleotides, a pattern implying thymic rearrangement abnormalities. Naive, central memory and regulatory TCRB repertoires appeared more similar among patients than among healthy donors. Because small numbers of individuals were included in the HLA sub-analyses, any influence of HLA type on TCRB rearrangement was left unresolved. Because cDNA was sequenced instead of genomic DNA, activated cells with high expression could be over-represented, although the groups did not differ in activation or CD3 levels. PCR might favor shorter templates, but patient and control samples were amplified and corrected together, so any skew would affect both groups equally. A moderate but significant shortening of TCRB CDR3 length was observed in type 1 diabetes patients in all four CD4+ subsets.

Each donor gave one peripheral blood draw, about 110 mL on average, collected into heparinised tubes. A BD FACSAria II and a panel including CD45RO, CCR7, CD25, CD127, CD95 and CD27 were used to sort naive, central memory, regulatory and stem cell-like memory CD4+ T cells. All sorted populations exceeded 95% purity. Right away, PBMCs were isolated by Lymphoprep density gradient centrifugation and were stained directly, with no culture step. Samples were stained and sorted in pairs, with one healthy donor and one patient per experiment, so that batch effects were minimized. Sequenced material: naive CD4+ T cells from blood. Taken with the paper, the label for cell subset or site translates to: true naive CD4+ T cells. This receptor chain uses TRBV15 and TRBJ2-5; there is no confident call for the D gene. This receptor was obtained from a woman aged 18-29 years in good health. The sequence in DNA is TGTGCCACCAGCAGAGATATGGCGGAAGAGACCCAGTACTTC. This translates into CATSRDMAEETQYF.